A selection of T cell receptor beta chains follows, all from one sample in a study of cytomegalovirus exposure and HLA in healthy donors. Repertoires were generated with immunoSEQ multiplex PCR, while TCRdb's copy carries only in-frame clones and drops some. The sample lists some 120,000 clones; 82% were seen once. The sequenced material came from PBMCs. The receptors stem from a male donor in good health and CMV-seropositive. Both conserved end residues are part of each CDR3. Each record gives: D gene, V gene, CDR3 protein. D genes are given only for firm matches.

TRBD1 TRBV29-1 CSVEEGDRVRAFF
TRBD2 TRBV7-9 CASSPREGLPGELFF
TRBD1 TRBV28 CASSLSTGGNSPLHF
TRBD2 TRBV7-8 CASSSRFSRREGNEQFF
- TRBV7-3 CASSLGLSTDTQYF
- TRBV9 CASSPGQENTEAFF
TRBD1 TRBV19 CASSHDRRQGYSNQPQHF
TRBD1 TRBV29-1 CSVGGTGEDYGYTF
TRBD2 TRBV10-3 CAITERLAGEQFF
TRBD2 TRBV28 CASSWGLAGGSSYEQYF